Each of the 21 T cell receptor beta chains below was sequenced from the same sample in a study of T cell clonality in common variable immunodeficiency. Only in-frame clones appear in the TCRdb table, and some are missing; sequencing was by immunoSEQ multiplex PCR. The specimen gives tens of thousands of clones without singletons; the ten biggest hold 10%. The sample was peripheral blood mononuclear cells. The source is a person between 18 and 69 years old in good health.

At least ten counts were recorded for this clone. The read terminates 3 residues ahead of where the CDR3 ends, so the germline J gene completes it. The chain joins TRBV20-1 to TRBJ1-1; TRBD1 might be the D (5 bases). Germline loops: CDR1 DFQATT, CDR2 SNEGSKA (reference sequence). Trimming left V 3 bases short and J 0 bases short, with 8 bases between. This CDR3 spans 13 amino acids. CDR3 bases read: TGCAGTGCTAGGGCGACAGTGAACACTGAA. It specifies CSARATVNTE. The full CDR3 is CSARATVNTEAFF.

This clone was recorded a few times. The CDR3 end lies 3 residues beyond the end of the read and is filled in from the germline J gene. At the DNA level, this CDR3 is encoded by other sequences in the same sample as well. The chain combines TRBV5-1 with TRBJ1-1; D possibly corresponds to TRBD1 (6 bases). V gave up 4 bases and J gave up 5 bases, with 15 bases separating them. CDR3 length equals 14 residues. Germline CDR1 and CDR2: SGHRS and YFSETQ. CDR3 bases read: TGCGCCAGCAGCCGAGATCAGGGGAGGACTGAA. This translates into CASSRDQGRTE. The complete CDR3 sequence is CASSRDQGRTEAFF.

This clone occurred many times. The CDR3 end is not reached by the read, which stops 3 residues before it; the germline J gene fills it in. The chain employs TRBV19 and TRBJ2-3, with 7 bases aligning to TRBD1. V lost 7 bases, J lost 4 bases, and 8 bases stayed unmatched. Per the germline V gene, CDR1 is LNHDA and CDR2 is SQIVND (reference sequence). The CDR3 runs to 14 residues. CDR3 residues: CASTPRQGADTQYF. Incomplete CDR3 DNA: TGTGCCAGTACCCCTCGGCAGGGGGCAGATACG.

This clone was detected many times. Read data end 3 residues before the CDR3 end; the end is taken from the germline J gene. The V gene is TRBV20-1, the J gene TRBJ1-1; D may be TRBD1 (6 bases). This CDR3 region has 12 residues. Trimming shortened V by 6 bases and J by 0 bases, and 8 bases separated the two germline ends. Germline V lookup: CDR1 DFQATT, CDR2 SNEGSKA (reference sequence). The CDR3 is CSARTVNTEAFF. The part of the CDR3 DNA that was read is TGCAGTGCCCGGACAGTGAACACTGAA.

This clone was detected many times. From the germline J gene comes the end of the CDR3, since the read stops 3 residues before it. V and J are TRBV5-1 and TRBJ1-1, with 7 bases aligning to TRBD1. Unmatched junction bases numbered 12, after V lost 0 bases and J lost 7 bases. The V gene's germline CDR1 is SGHRS and CDR2 YFSETQ. The length of the CDR3 is 16 residues. The CDR3 DNA, read in part, is TGCGCCAGCAGCTTGGCCGTTGGAGGGGGCAGGGGTGAA. This gives the protein CASSLAVGGGRGE. Given in full, the CDR3 is CASSLAVGGGRGEAFF.

This clone was recorded at least ten times. The CDR3 end is not reached by the read, which stops 3 residues before it; the germline J gene fills it in. This chain connects TRBV5-8 to TRBJ1-4, with 7 positions matching TRBD1. Germline loops: CDR1 SGHTS, CDR2 YDEGEE. This CDR3 spans 14 amino acids. CDR3 loop: CASTRTGTYGELFF. The covered CDR3 bases are TGTGCCAGCACGAGGACAGGAACCTATGGGGAA.

Many counts were recorded for this clone. The read is 3 residues too short to cover the CDR3 end, so that end is filled in from the germline J gene. The V call is TRBV6-1, the J call TRBJ2-7; D unclear. The CDR3 sequence is 15 residues long. Trimming took off 1 base at V and 2 bases at J, with 12 bases between the two ends. The germline gives CDR1 MNHNS, CDR2 SASEGT. Partial CDR3 DNA: TGTGCCAGCAGTGAAGGAGGCGGTACTCCCTACGAG. This encodes CASSEGGGTPYE. The CDR3 reads in full as CASSEGGGTPYEQYF.

Regarding this clone: The read finishes 3 residues shy of the CDR3 end, and the germline J gene is used to complete it. V and J are TRBV10-2 and TRBJ2-3, with TRBD2 as a possible D gene (6 bases). The CDR3 covers 15 residues. With 6 bases removed from V and 2 bases from J, the gap between germline ends came to 15 bases. CDR1 and CDR2 from the germline V gene are WSHSY and SAAADI. CDR3 loop: CASRDIAVPTDTQYF. The DNA read from the CDR3 is TGCGCCAGCAGAGATATAGCGGTCCCCACAGATACG.

This clone was seen at least ten times. The missing CDR3 end, 3 residues past where the read stops, is filled in from the germline J gene. The V call is TRBV2, the J call TRBJ2-7; 7 bases agree with TRBD2. This CDR3 is built from 14 residues. Germline values: CDR1 SNHLY, CDR2 FYNNEI. V lost 3 bases and J lost 1; bases outside the gene matches: 3. The part of the CDR3 DNA that was read is TGTGCCAGCAGTGAGGCTAGCGGTTCCTACGAG. It specifies CASSEASGSYE. The CDR3 in full is CASSEASGSYEQYF. Combining the CDR3 with reference TRBV2 and TRBJ2-7 gives the whole variable domain EPEVTQTPSHQVTQMGQEVILRCVPISNHLYFYWYRQILGQKVEFLVSFYNNEISEKSEIFDDQFSVERPDGSNFTLKIRSTKLEDSAMYFCASSEASGSYEQYFGPGTRLTVT.

In its sample, this clone was seen many times. The observed sequence ends 3 residues before the CDR3 terminus, with the missing tail filled in from the germline J gene. This sequence joins TRBV7-9 and TRBJ2-1, with 8 bases identical to TRBD2. The CDR3 totals 14 residues. Per the germline V gene, CDR1 is SEHNR and CDR2 is FQNEAQ (reference sequence). After removal of 3 bases from V and 9 bases from J, the junction contained 7 bases not matched to a gene. The CDR3 DNA, read in part, is TGTGCCAGCAGCTTTAAGCGGGAGTTGGTTGAG. Translation gives CASSFKRELVE. The complete CDR3 protein is CASSFKRELVEQFF.

This clone was found many times. The read ends 3 residues shy of where the CDR3 ends; the end is completed using the germline J gene. This chain uses TRBV5-1 with TRBJ1-6, with D maybe TRBD1 (5 bases). Trimming removed 5 bases at V and 4 bases at J, with 10 bases between. Germline values: CDR1 SGHRS, CDR2 YFSETQ. The CDR3 has 14 residues. The covered CDR3 bases are TGCGCCAGCAGTTTTGACAGTTATAATTCACCC. Protein: CASSFDSYNSP. The whole CDR3 protein is CASSFDSYNSPLHF.

This clone was counted only a few times. The read ends 3 residues early relative to the CDR3; the germline J gene fills the gap. The chain uses TRBV18 and TRBJ1-3; 12 nucleotides match TRBD1. Germline lookup yields CDR1 KGHSH and CDR2 LQKENI. The CDR3 length is 15 residues. The V and J ends lost 3 bases and 5 bases, in that order; junction bases with no gene match: 2. CDR3 loop: CASSPGTGGRNTIYF. The CDR3 bases that were read are TGTGCCAGCTCACCTGGGACAGGGGGCAGAAACACC.

This clone was recorded many times. Coverage ceases 3 residues before the CDR3 finishes, and the germline J gene fills in the end. The chain joins TRBV2 to TRBJ1-1; possible D gene TRBD1, 6 bases. The CDR3 is 14 residues long. V was trimmed by 4 bases and J by 0 bases, leaving 9 bases between them. Germline V gives CDR1 SNHLY, CDR2 FYNNEI. CDR3 region: CASSGTAMNTEAFF. The covered CDR3 bases are TGTGCCAGCAGTGGGACAGCCATGAACACTGAA.

In this sample, this clone turned up many times. The observed sequence ends 3 residues before the CDR3 terminus, with the missing tail filled in from the germline J gene. The chain links TRBV6-2 or TRBV6-3 to TRBJ2-3, with a weak D call TRBD1 (6 bases). Per the germline V gene, CDR1 is MNHEY and CDR2 is SVGEGT. There are 15 residues in the CDR3. V gave up 0 bases and J gave up 2 bases, with 9 bases separating them. The CDR3 DNA, read in part, is TGTGCCAGCAGTTACTCAGGACAGCCCACAGATACG. It encodes CASSYSGQPTDT. Given in full, the CDR3 is CASSYSGQPTDTQYF.

This clone was seen many times. Read data end 3 residues before the CDR3 end; the end is taken from the germline J gene. V gene TRBV7-8 combines with J gene TRBJ2-1; TRBD2 agrees at 8 bases. CDR1 is SGHVS and CDR2 is FQNEAQ in the germline V gene. This CDR3 has 15 amino acids. The junction had 9 bases not matched to a gene; V was cut back by 4 bases and J by 7 bases. This CDR3 is CASSYIAGYGNEQFF. The covered CDR3 bases are TGTGCCAGCAGCTACATAGCGGGGTACGGGAATGAG.

This clone showed up many times. The read is 3 residues too short to cover the CDR3 end, so that end is filled in from the germline J gene. The chain recombines TRBV6-4 with TRBJ2-1; 7 nucleotides line up with TRBD1. After removal of 6 bases from V and 0 bases from J, the junction contained 8 bases not matched to a gene. Germline CDR1 reads MRHNA; CDR2 reads SNTAGT. This CDR3 comprises 16 residues. This chain's CDR3 is CASRRLRDSSYNEQFF. The DNA read from the CDR3 is TGTGCCAGCAGAAGGCTCCGGGACAGCTCCTACAATGAG.

This clone was observed many times. Partial CDR3 DNA: TGCAGTGCCAAAGGGGGTGGGGACACTGAA. Its protein product is CSAKGGGDTE. The entire CDR3 sequence reads CSAKGGGDTEAFF. The J gene is TRBJ1-1, the V gene TRBV20-1; possibly TRBD1 for D (6 bases). The read finishes 3 residues shy of the CDR3 end, and the germline J gene is used to complete it. Trimming removed 6 bases from V and 3 bases from J, with 14 bases in between. CDR1 and CDR2 (germline): DFQATT, SNEGSKA (reference sequence). This CDR3 contains 13 residues.

This clone showed up many times. The read terminates 3 residues before the CDR3 end, so the remaining end is supplied by the germline J gene. V and J are TRBV20-1 and TRBJ2-4, with 7 bases identical to TRBD1. The germline gives CDR1 DFQATT, CDR2 SNEGSKA (reference sequence). The CDR3 is made up of 17 amino acids. V dropped 0 bases and J dropped 0; count of bases not matched to a gene: 8. CDR3 residues: CSARDETGVLAKNIQYF. The CDR3 bases that were read are TGCAGTGCTAGAGATGAAACAGGGGTACTAGCCAAAAACATT.

This clone was detected ten times or more. The read is 3 residues too short to cover the CDR3 end, so that end is filled in from the germline J gene. The chain carries TRBV20-1 and TRBJ2-1; D perhaps matches TRBD2 (6 bases). This CDR3 region has 17 residues. With 6 bases removed from V and 4 bases from J, the gap between germline ends came to 25 bases. Per the germline V gene, CDR1 is DFQATT and CDR2 is SNEGSKA (reference sequence). This CDR3 is CSAPRWAGSRIYNEQFF. CDR3 bases read: TGCAGTGCCCCGAGGTGGGCGGGAAGCAGGATTTACAATGAG.

This clone was recorded many times. Read coverage stops 3 residues before the CDR3 terminus; the germline J gene supplies the remainder. This chain connects TRBV20-1 to TRBJ1-1; TRBD1 is a possible D gene (6 bases). The CDR3 is 15 residues long. Germline V lookup: CDR1 DFQATT, CDR2 SNEGSKA (reference sequence). Trimming removed 2 bases from V and 3 bases from J, with 16 bases in between. The part of the CDR3 DNA that was read is TGCAGTGCTAGAAGGCGGACAGTAAAGGACACTGAA. Residues: CSARRRTVKDTE. The CDR3 as a whole reads CSARRRTVKDTEAFF.

At least ten counts were recorded for this clone. From the germline J gene comes the end of the CDR3, since the read stops 3 residues before it. The gene calls are TRBV5-1 and TRBJ2-7; D unclear. From germline, CDR1 is SGHRS and CDR2 YFSETQ. The V gene lost 4 bases and the J gene lost 2 bases, with 13 bases spanning the gap. The CDR3 is made up of 14 amino acids. The sequenced part of the CDR3 DNA is TGCGCCAGCAGCCCCATTGTGCGAGCCTACGAG. It specifies CASSPIVRAYE. The whole CDR3 protein is CASSPIVRAYEQYF.